The sequence of this T cell receptor (beta chain) was determined in a study of PD-1 blockade in classical Hodgkin lymphoma. Remarks on this clone: Its antigen is unknown.

The assay was immunoSEQ multiplex PCR, and TCRdb's table has in-frame clones only and misses some. Among fewer than 40,000 clones, 75% to 90% were seen once, and the ten largest hold over 0.2%. The V end lost 0 bases, the J end lost 3 bases, and 3 bases lay between the germline ends. The CDR3 covers 12 residues. From germline, CDR1 is SGHAT and CDR2 FQNNGV. Time point in this sample: newly diagnosed, previously untreated cHL patient sample. The authors purified CD4+ T cells from thawed PBMCs by magnetic negative selection. For comparison, PBMCs from newly diagnosed, untreated classical Hodgkin lymphoma were used. Broader study findings: Baseline TCR diversity was reportedly lower in newly diagnosed patients than healthy donors. Causes of the repertoire differences remain undefined, possibly disease activity or prior therapy.

This clonotype was sampled from a human donor with classical Hodgkin lymphoma. Sequenced sample: CD4+ T cells from blood. This chain connects TRBV11-2 to TRBJ2-7; D is uncertain. The CDR3: CASSLDIYEQYF. The CDR3 DNA is TGTGCCAGCAGCTTAGATATCTACGAGCAGTACTTC.